A single sample is the source of the 20 T cell receptor beta chains below, sequenced in a study of CD8 T cells in Susac syndrome. Random hexamers were used to reverse transcribe 0.5 to 1 ug of RNA. Each CDR3 protein is one row after TCRdb ran MiXCR on the immunoSEQ multiplex PCR reads. This table has under 200,000 distinct CDR3 sequences, 95% appearing once. Sequences were obtained from CD8+ T cells from PBMCs. These receptor sequences come from a human donor with Susac syndrome.

The chain links TRBV21-1 to TRBJ1-5; the listed D gene, TRBD1, was not tested against the DNA. TRBV21-1 is a pseudogene. The CDR3 is 16 amino acids. The CDR3, as DNA: TGTGCCAGCAGCCCACTCGGTCCCAAATGGGGGCAGCCCCAGCATTTT. This sequence encodes CASSPLGPKWGQPQHF.

The rearrangement joins TRBV24-1 to TRBJ2-1, with 11 bases identical to TRBD2. Unmatched junction bases numbered 7, after V lost 4 bases and J lost 9 bases. The CDR3 is 15 amino acids. Germline V gene sequence: CDR1 KGHDR, CDR2 SFDVKD. The CDR3 sequence: CATSDTSGSWGEQFF. Written as DNA, the CDR3 is TGTGCCACCAGTGACACTAGCGGGAGTTGGGGTGAGCAGTTCTTC.

J is TRBJ2-3 and V is TRBV3-1; D may be TRBD1 (6 bases). The germline CDR1 and CDR2 sequences are LGHDT and YNNKEL (reference sequence). V was shortened by 4 bases and J by 3 bases, with 17 bases between the two germline ends. This CDR3 contains 16 residues. For the CDR3, the DNA is TGTGCCAGCAGCCGAAGAACAGGGTTTGATACAGATACGCAGTATTTT. The encoded protein is CASSRRTGFDTDTQYF.

The rearrangement joins TRBV2 to TRBJ2-7, with TRBD1 as a possible D gene (5 bases). The V end lost 7 bases, the J end lost 5 bases, and 18 bases lay between the germline ends. This CDR3 region has 14 residues. Germline CDR1 and CDR2: SNHLY and FYNNEI. The CDR3 sequence is CASKSDSTGNEQYF. The CDR3 DNA reads TGTGCCAGCAAGAGTGACTCCACAGGCAACGAGCAGTACTTC.

The chain recombines TRBV12-3 or TRBV12-4 with TRBJ2-7, with 9 nucleotides matching TRBD1. The J segment lost 6 bases and the V segment lost 5 bases, leaving 8 bases of the junction unmatched. This CDR3 has 14 residues. The CDR3 DNA reads TGTGCCAGCAGTCCCTTAACAGGGGGCTCCGAGCAGTACTTC. This encodes CASSPLTGGSEQYF.

The V and J genes are TRBV5-1 and TRBJ2-7; tentative D call: TRBD1 (5 bases). This CDR3 contains 14 residues. Germline CDR1 and CDR2: SGHRS and YFSETQ. V was pared by 0 bases and J by 5 bases, with 12 bases between. CDR3 sequence: CASSLALFRDEQYF. The CDR3 DNA is TGCGCCAGCAGCTTGGCCTTGTTCAGGGACGAGCAGTACTTC.

The chain joins TRBV29-1 to TRBJ1-1; 8 bases align to TRBD1. Per the germline V gene, CDR1 is SQVTM and CDR2 is ANQGSEA. The CDR3 sequence is 14 residues long. With V trimmed by 8 bases and J by 6 bases, 14 bases remained unmatched. The CDR3 reads CSPWSSDRGAEAFF. Written as DNA, the CDR3 is TGCAGCCCCTGGTCGAGTGACAGGGGTGCTGAAGCTTTCTTT.

The J gene is TRBJ2-5, the V gene TRBV7-3; TRBD2 aligns across 11 bases. The V gene end was trimmed by 5 bases and the J gene end by 5 bases; junction bases not matched to a gene: 10. Germline assignment: CDR1 SGHTA and CDR2 FQGTGA. The CDR3 loop spans 16 amino acids. The CDR3 spells CASSPIPSGGQETQYF. As DNA, the CDR3 is TGTGCCAGCAGCCCCATCCCTAGCGGGGGGCAGGAGACCCAGTACTTC.

The rearrangement uses TRBV15 and TRBJ2-4, with D possibly being TRBD1 (5 bases). Trimming removed 4 bases from V and 5 bases from J, with 9 bases in between. The CDR3 covers 13 residues. Looked up from germline, CDR1 is LNHNV and CDR2 is YYDKDF (reference sequence). CDR3 amino acids: CATSTRGENIQYF. DNA of the CDR3: TGTGCCACCAGCACAAGGGGCGAAAACATTCAGTACTTC.

This clonotype was observed a single time. This chain links TRBV7-3 with TRBJ2-5; no reliable D call. The germline V and J ends were trimmed by 2 bases and 4 bases, with 11 bases remaining between them. Germline CDR1 is SGHTA and CDR2 is FQGTGA. CDR3 size: 14 residues. The CDR3, as DNA: TGTGCCAGCAGCTTATTCGGCCCCCCAGAGACCCAGTACTTC. It codes for CASSLFGPPETQYF.

This clonotype was counted between two and nine times. This rearrangement joins TRBV27 to TRBJ1-5; D unclear. V lost 3 bases and J lost 0, with 6 bases in between. This CDR3 is built from 14 residues. Looked up from germline, CDR1 is MNHEY and CDR2 is SMNVEV (reference sequence). The CDR3 bases are TGTGCCAGCAGTTTCCTGGGTAGCAATCAGCCCCAGCATTTT. This sequence encodes CASSFLGSNQPQHF.

The chain uses TRBV9 and TRBJ1-2; D ambiguous. Trimming removed 0 bases at V and 4 bases at J, with 7 bases between. Germline-derived CDR1 and CDR2 are SGDLS and YYNGEE. CDR3 length: 13 residues. The CDR3 DNA is TGTGCCAGCAGCGTAGGTAGAGGCTATGGCTACACCTTC. Amino acid sequence: CASSVGRGYGYTF.

V is TRBV3-1 and J is TRBJ2-7; D is undetermined. CDR1 and CDR2 (germline): LGHDT, YNNKEL (reference sequence). V lost 0 bases, J lost 6 bases, and 15 bases lay in between. There are 15 residues in the CDR3. CDR3 bases: TGTGCCAGCAGCCAAGATGGTCTAGTATTCCCCGAGCAGTACTTC. It codes for CASSQDGLVFPEQYF.

The sample holds one count of this clonotype. In DNA, the CDR3 is TGTGCCTGGACGGAGGATAGCAATCAGCCCCAGCATTTT. It codes for CAWTEDSNQPQHF. V and J are TRBV30 and TRBJ1-5; D unresolved. Trimming shortened V by 4 bases and J by 0 bases, and 7 bases separated the two germline ends. Per the germline V gene, CDR1 is GTSNPN and CDR2 is SVGIG (reference sequence). This CDR3 has 13 residues.

The chain recombines TRBV18 with TRBJ1-5; possibly TRBD1 for D (5 bases). V lost 6 bases to trimming and J lost 2 bases, with 11 bases between them. The CDR3 loop spans 14 amino acids. CDR1 is KGHSH, CDR2 LQKENI, per germline. CDR3 DNA: TGTGCCAGCTCCCCAGGGCCGGGCAATCAGCCCCAGCATTTT. Protein: CASSPGPGNQPQHF.

The chain recombines TRBV29-1 with TRBJ2-5; 13 bases match TRBD2. Germline CDR1 and CDR2: SQVTM and ANQGSEA. This CDR3 spans 18 amino acids. Trimming removed 3 bases from V and 5 bases from J; junction bases left unmatched: 15. The DNA of the CDR3 is TGCAGCGTTGACTCCGGGACTAGCGGGATGGAGCCCCCGGAGACCCAGTACTTC. As protein: CSVDSGTSGMEPPETQYF.

J is TRBJ2-7 and V is TRBV20-1; D uncertain. The CDR3 contains 12 residues. Between the trimmed V and J ends, which lost 3 bases and 2 bases, there was a span of 8 bases. Per the germline V gene, CDR1 is DFQATT and CDR2 is SNEGSKA (reference sequence). CDR3 in DNA: TGCAGTGCTAGGGCCGAAGCCTACGAGCAGTACTTC. It encodes CSARAEAYEQYF.

This clonotype appeared a single time. The chain carries TRBV29-1 and TRBJ1-5; D uncertain. This CDR3 is built from 11 residues. V was pared by 4 bases and J by 15 bases, with 16 bases between. Germline V gene sequence: CDR1 SQVTM, CDR2 ANQGSEA. The CDR3 region has the DNA TGCAGCGTTGTCCTAGAGGGCATTTGGCATTTT. This encodes CSVVLEGIWHF. The full variable domain, in which reference TRBV29-1 and TRBJ1-5 provide the parts outside the CDR3, is SAVISQKPSRDICQRGTSLTIQCQVDSQVTMMFWYRQQPGQSLTLIATANQGSEATYESGFVIDKFPISRPNLTFSTLTVSNMSPEDSSIYLCSVVLEGIWHFGDGTRLSIL.

The rearrangement uses TRBV15 and TRBJ2-2; D possibly corresponds to TRBD2 (6 bases). This CDR3 is built from 15 residues. Between the trimmed V and J ends, which lost 1 base and 6 bases, there was a span of 12 bases. Per germline, CDR1 LNHNV and CDR2 YYDKDF (reference sequence). The CDR3 spells CATSRAAGGPGELFF. CDR3 DNA sequence: TGTGCCACCAGCAGAGCAGCCGGGGGTCCCGGGGAGCTGTTTTTT. The entire variable domain, with the rest obtained from reference TRBV15 and TRBJ2-2, is as follows: DAMVIQNPRYQVTQFGKPVTLSCSQTLNHNVMYWYQQKSSQAPKLLFHYYDKDFNNEADTPDNFQSRRPNTSFCFLDIRSPGLGDTAMYLCATSRAAGGPGELFFGEGSRLTVL.

The rearrangement links TRBV4-1 to TRBJ2-3; 11 nucleotides align to TRBD2. The length of the CDR3 is 16 residues. Per the germline V gene, CDR1 is MGHRA and CDR2 is YSYEKL. The V gene end was trimmed by 3 bases and the J gene end by 6 bases; junction bases not matched to a gene: 8. CDR3 bases: TGCGCCAGCAGCCACCTGCTAGCGGGGGGCCGGGATACGCAGTATTTT. It codes for CASSHLLAGGRDTQYF.